What follows are 18 T cell receptor beta chains derived from one specimen sequenced in a study of beta chain features in type 1 diabetes. Expressed TCRB transcripts got sequenced, as all isolated RNA was reverse transcribed. Method: immunoSEQ multiplex PCR; TCRdb's copy keeps in-frame clones and lacks some. The table includes fewer than 150,000 clones, less than 9% detected once. The source material was central memory CD4+ T cells from blood. These receptors all come from a woman aged 30 to 39 in good health.

This clone was detected ten times or more. This chain joins TRBV7-2 and TRBJ2-6; maybe TRBD2 (5 bases). The germline V gene has CDR1 SGHTA and CDR2 FQGNSA. The V end was cut by 5 bases, the J end by 0 bases, with 17 bases between. CDR3 length equals 18 residues. The CDR3 protein is CASSKTGISSSGANVLTF. The CDR3 nucleotides read TGTGCCAGCAGCAAAACCGGGATCTCTTCCTCTGGGGCCAACGTCCTGACTTTC. Supplemented by reference TRBV7-2 and TRBJ2-6, the full variable domain reads GAGVSQSPSNKVTEKGKDVELRCDPISGHTALYWYRQSLGQGLEFLIYFQGNSAPDKSGLPSDRFSAERTGGSVSTLTIQRTQQEDSAVYLCASSKTGISSSGANVLTFGAGSRLTVL.

This clone was seen a few times. The rearrangement uses TRBV18 and TRBJ1-2; no definite D call. The CDR3 consists of 16 residues. V was shortened by 3 bases and J by 1 base, with 15 bases between the two germline ends. Germline V gene data show CDR1 as KGHSH and CDR2 as LQKENI. In DNA form, the CDR3 reads TGTGCCAGCTCACCTGGCCTTACCGGGGATAACTATGGCTACACCTTC. Translation: CASSPGLTGDNYGYTF.

This clone was counted between two and nine times. V is TRBV28 and J is TRBJ1-2; possibly TRBD1 for D (6 bases). The V end was cut by 6 bases, the J end by 4 bases, with 27 bases between. Germline CDR1 reads MDHEN; CDR2 reads SYDVKM. The CDR3 length is 18 residues. The CDR3 DNA sequence: TGTGCCAGCAGACCCCCTGAGACAGGATCGGGCGCTTTCTATGGCTACACCTTC. Its protein is CASRPPETGSGAFYGYTF.

The CDR3 is CASLTSLVGEQFF. Here the CDR3 DNA reads TGTGCCAGTCTGACTAGTTTGGTCGGTGAGCAGTTCTTC. This chain uses TRBV2 with TRBJ2-1; a weak D match, TRBD2 (6 bases). The V and J ends lost 9 bases and 9 bases respectively, with 18 bases between them. The CDR3 sequence is 13 residues long. CDR1 is SNHLY, CDR2 FYNNEI, per germline.

The table lists this clone with a few counts. J is TRBJ2-1 and V is TRBV11-2, with 9 bases aligning to TRBD2. The V segment lost 5 bases and the J segment 6 bases; nucleotides outside the gene matches: 11. The CDR3 contains 16 residues. Germline V CDR1 and CDR2: SGHAT, FQNNGV. The CDR3 DNA follows: TGTGCCAGCAGCCCGAAGAATAGCGGGAGTACCAATGAGCAGTTCTTC. Protein sequence: CASSPKNSGSTNEQFF.

This clone was detected a few times. V and J are TRBV7-2 and TRBJ1-1; 9 bases map to TRBD1. Germline CDR1 and CDR2: SGHTA and FQGNSA. V shed 6 bases, J shed 1 base, and the junction held 9 bases outside the gene matches. CDR3 size: 16 residues. The CDR3 DNA is TGTGCCAGCAGGGAAGACAGGGGGTCGTGGAACACTGAAGCTTTCTTT. This translates into CASREDRGSWNTEAFF.

This clone showed up just a few times. The chain employs TRBV9 and TRBJ1-4; TRBD1 agrees at 7 bases. V lost 4 bases to trimming and J lost 8 bases; unmatched junction nucleotides: 14. The CDR3 is made up of 16 amino acids. Germline V CDR1 and CDR2: SGDLS, YYNGEE. This CDR3 is CASSPGGRQLGEKLFF. The CDR3 DNA reads as TGTGCCAGCAGCCCAGGGGGGAGACAGCTAGGGGAAAAACTGTTTTTT.

In its sample, this clone was seen a few times. The chain links TRBV28 to TRBJ2-7, with 8 bases identical to TRBD1. The CDR3 totals 14 residues. Per germline, CDR1 MDHEN and CDR2 SYDVKM. Trimming took 3 bases from V and 6 from J; bases not matched to a gene: 7. CDR3 in DNA: TGTGCCAGCAGTTTCCCCAGGGGGCTTACCGAGCAGTACTTC. Its translation: CASSFPRGLTEQYF. The whole variable domain, remainder taken from reference TRBV28 and TRBJ2-7, is DVKVTQSSRYLVKRTGEKVFLECVQDMDHENMFWYRQDPGLGLRLIYFSYDVKMKEKGDIPEGYSVSREKKERFSLILESASTNQTSMYLCASSFPRGLTEQYFGPGTRLTVT.

There are many counts of this clone. CDR3 DNA sequence: TGTGCCAGCAGCGTAGAAACAGGGGCGCGAGGCTACACCTTC. Translation gives CASSVETGARGYTF. The chain uses TRBV9 and TRBJ1-2; TRBD1 matches 7 bases. Trimming took 0 bases from V and 8 from J; bases not matched to a gene: 7. The CDR3 totals 14 residues. Germline V gene lookup returns CDR1 SGDLS and CDR2 YYNGEE.

The gene calls are TRBV7-8 and TRBJ2-1; 9 bases are a match to TRBD2. In germline, CDR1 is SGHVS, CDR2 FQNEAQ. V was pared by 7 bases and J by 4 bases, with 5 bases of the junction left unmatched. The CDR3 spans 14 residues. The CDR3 DNA is TGTGCCAGCACTCGCGGGAGGGAATACAATGAGCAGTTCTTC. Amino acid sequence: CASTRGREYNEQFF. The entire variable domain, with the rest obtained from reference TRBV7-8 and TRBJ2-1, is as follows: GAGVSQSPRYKVAKRGQDVALRCDPISGHVSLFWYQQALGQGPEFLTYFQNEAQLDKSGLPSDRFFAERPEGSVSTLKIQRTQQEDSAVYLCASTRGREYNEQFFGPGTRLTVL.

This clone has at least ten counts. The gene calls are TRBV7-2 and TRBJ2-1; 9 nucleotides match TRBD2. The CDR3 sequence is 15 residues long. Germline CDR1 and CDR2: SGHTA and FQGNSA. With V trimmed by 5 bases and J by 9 bases, 11 bases remained unmatched. In nucleotides, the CDR3 is TGTGCCAGCAGCCCTGGGATTAGCGGGAGAGGTGAGCAGTTCTTC. As protein: CASSPGISGRGEQFF.

This clone was observed a few times. The chain has TRBV7-8 and TRBJ1-5; D might be TRBD1 (6 bases). Trimming took off 1 base at V and 7 bases at J, with 14 bases between the two ends. The CDR3 is 15 residues long. Germline values: CDR1 SGHVS, CDR2 FQNEAQ. As DNA, the CDR3 is TGTGCCAGCAGCTTAGAGTTGGACAGAAACCAGCCCCAGCATTTT. Amino acid sequence: CASSLELDRNQPQHF.

This clone has a count of ten or more. This chain connects TRBV4-3 to TRBJ2-6; TRBD2 might be the D (5 bases). There are 16 residues in the CDR3. The germline gives CDR1 LGHNA, CDR2 YSLEER. Trimming took 0 bases from V and 2 from J, leaving 8 bases between them. The CDR3 spells CASSQERVAGANVLTF. The CDR3 bases are TGCGCCAGCAGCCAAGAGAGGGTGGCTGGGGCCAACGTCCTGACTTTC.

V is TRBV18 and J is TRBJ2-1; possible D gene TRBD1, 5 bases. The germline CDR1 and CDR2 sequences are KGHSH and LQKENI. The CDR3 sequence is 13 residues long. V dropped 6 bases and J dropped 4 bases, with 10 bases sitting between them. The CDR3 DNA reads TGTGCCAGCTCCCGGACACAGTACAATGAGCAGTTCTTC. Its translation is CASSRTQYNEQFF. Using reference TRBV18 and TRBJ2-1 for the parts outside the CDR3, the full variable domain is NAGVMQNPRHLVRRRGQEARLRCSPMKGHSHVYWYRQLPEEGLKFMVYLQKENIIDESGMPKERFSAEFPKEGPSILRIQQVVRGDSAAYFCASSRTQYNEQFFGPGTRLTVL.

This clone was counted only a few times. The chain has TRBV29-1 and TRBJ2-1, with 7 bases lining up with TRBD1. V lost 4 bases and J lost 9; bases outside the gene matches: 9. CDR1 and CDR2 (germline): SQVTM, ANQGSEA. The CDR3 extends over 13 amino acids. CDR3 sequence (DNA): TGCAGCGTTGGGATTACAGGGGCCGGTGAGCAGTTCTTC. It translates to CSVGITGAGEQFF.

The rearrangement joins TRBV7-2 to TRBJ2-7, with TRBD2 matching over 13 bases. From germline, CDR1 is SGHTA and CDR2 FQGNSA. This CDR3 is built from 16 residues. J lost 4 bases, V lost 0 bases, and 3 bases had no gene match. The CDR3 region has the DNA TGTGCCAGCAGCTTAGCGCAACTAGCGGGGGGGTACGAGCAGTACTTC. Translation gives CASSLAQLAGGYEQYF.

This sequence joins TRBV5-4 and TRBJ2-7, with 9 bases that match TRBD1. Germline V gives CDR1 SGHNT, CDR2 YYREEE (reference sequence). The CDR3 runs 15 residues. Trimming removed 3 bases from V and 1 base from J; junction bases left unmatched: 5. The CDR3 DNA reads as TGTGCCAGCAGCTGGGGGACAGGGTTATCCTACGAGCAGTACTTC. This gives the protein CASSWGTGLSYEQYF. Based on the CDR3 plus reference TRBV5-4 and TRBJ2-7, the full variable domain is ETGVTQSPTHLIKTRGQQVTLRCSSQSGHNTVSWYQQALGQGPQFIFQYYREEENGRGNFPPRFSGLQFPNYSSELNVNALELDDSALYLCASSWGTGLSYEQYFGPGTRLTVT.

The chain links TRBV7-2 to TRBJ2-2; tentative D call: TRBD2 (6 bases). V lost 3 bases, J lost 1 base, and 12 bases lay in between. The CDR3 extends over 16 amino acids. CDR1 is SGHTA and CDR2 is FQGNSA in the germline V gene. In nucleotides, the CDR3 is TGTGCCAGCAGCTTTGGGAGGCGGGAGAACACCGGGGAGCTGTTTTTT. It yields the protein CASSFGRRENTGELFF.